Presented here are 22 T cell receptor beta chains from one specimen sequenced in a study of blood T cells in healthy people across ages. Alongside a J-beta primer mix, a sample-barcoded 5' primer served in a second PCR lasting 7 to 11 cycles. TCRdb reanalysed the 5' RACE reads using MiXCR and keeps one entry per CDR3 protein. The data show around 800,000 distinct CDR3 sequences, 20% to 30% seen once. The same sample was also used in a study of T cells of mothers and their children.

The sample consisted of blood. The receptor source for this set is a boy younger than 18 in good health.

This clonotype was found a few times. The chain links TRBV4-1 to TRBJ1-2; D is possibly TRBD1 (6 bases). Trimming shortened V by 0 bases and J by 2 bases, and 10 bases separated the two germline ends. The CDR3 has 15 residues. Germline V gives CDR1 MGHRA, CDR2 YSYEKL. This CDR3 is CASSQETGPNYGYTF. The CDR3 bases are TGCGCCAGCAGCCAAGAAACAGGGCCGAACTATGGCTACACCTTC.

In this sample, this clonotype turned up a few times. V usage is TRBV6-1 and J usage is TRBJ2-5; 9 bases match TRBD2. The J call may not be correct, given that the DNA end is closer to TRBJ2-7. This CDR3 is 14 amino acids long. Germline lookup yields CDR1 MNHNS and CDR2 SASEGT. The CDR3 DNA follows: TGTGCCAGCAGCGGACTAGCGTTCTCCTACGAGCAGTACTTC. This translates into CASSGLAFSYEQYF.

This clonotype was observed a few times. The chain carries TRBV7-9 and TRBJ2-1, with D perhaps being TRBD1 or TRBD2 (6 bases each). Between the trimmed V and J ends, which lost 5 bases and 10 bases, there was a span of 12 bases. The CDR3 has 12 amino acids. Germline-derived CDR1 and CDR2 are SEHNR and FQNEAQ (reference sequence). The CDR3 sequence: CASSGGGREQFF. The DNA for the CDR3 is TGTGCCAGCAGCGGAGGGGGGCGGGAGCAGTTCTTC.

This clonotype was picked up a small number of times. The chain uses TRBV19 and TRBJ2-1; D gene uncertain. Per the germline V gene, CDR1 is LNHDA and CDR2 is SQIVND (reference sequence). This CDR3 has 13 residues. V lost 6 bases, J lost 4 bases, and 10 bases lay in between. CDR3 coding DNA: TGTGCCAGTAGCCCCACTCAGTACAATGAGCAGTTCTTC. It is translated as CASSPTQYNEQFF.

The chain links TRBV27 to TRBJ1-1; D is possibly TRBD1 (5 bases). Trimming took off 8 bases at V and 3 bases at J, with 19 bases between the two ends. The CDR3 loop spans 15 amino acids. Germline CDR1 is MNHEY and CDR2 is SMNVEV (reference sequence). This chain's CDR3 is CASSPRGAMDTEAFF. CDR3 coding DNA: TGTGCCAGCTCACCGAGGGGTGCTATGGACACTGAAGCTTTCTTT.

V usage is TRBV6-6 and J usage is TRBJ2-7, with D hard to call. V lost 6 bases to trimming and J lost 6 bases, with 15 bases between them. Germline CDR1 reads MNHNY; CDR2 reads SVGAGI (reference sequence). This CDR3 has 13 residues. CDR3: CASRDPRLGEQYF. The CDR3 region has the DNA TGTGCCAGCAGGGACCCCAGACTCGGCGAGCAGTACTTC.

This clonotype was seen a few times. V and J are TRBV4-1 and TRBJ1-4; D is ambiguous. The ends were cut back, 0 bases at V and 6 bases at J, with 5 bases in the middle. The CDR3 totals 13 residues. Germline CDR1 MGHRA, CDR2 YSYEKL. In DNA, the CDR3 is TGCGCCAGCAGCCAAGATGGGGATGAAAAACTGTTTTTT. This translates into CASSQDGDEKLFF.

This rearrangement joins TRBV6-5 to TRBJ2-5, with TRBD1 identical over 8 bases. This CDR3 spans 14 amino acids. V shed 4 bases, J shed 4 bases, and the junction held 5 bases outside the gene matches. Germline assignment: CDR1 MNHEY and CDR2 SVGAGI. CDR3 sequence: CASSWIGTGETQYF. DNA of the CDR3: TGTGCCAGCAGTTGGATCGGGACAGGAGAGACCCAGTACTTC.

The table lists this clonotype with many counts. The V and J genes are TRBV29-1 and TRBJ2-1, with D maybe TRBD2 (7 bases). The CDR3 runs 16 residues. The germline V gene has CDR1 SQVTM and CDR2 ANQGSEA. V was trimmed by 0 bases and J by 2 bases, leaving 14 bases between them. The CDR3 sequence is CSVEDPAGATYNEQFF. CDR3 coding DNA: TGCAGCGTTGAAGATCCGGCGGGGGCGACCTACAATGAGCAGTTCTTC.

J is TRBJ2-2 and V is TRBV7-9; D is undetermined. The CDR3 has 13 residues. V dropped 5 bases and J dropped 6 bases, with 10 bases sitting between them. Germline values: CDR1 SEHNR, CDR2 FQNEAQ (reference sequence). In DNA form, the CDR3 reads TGTGCCAGCAGCGCGCGAAGCTCCGGGGAGCTGTTTTTT. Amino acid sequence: CASSARSSGELFF.

The CDR3 here is CASTQVRAGNGYTF. CDR3 coding DNA: TGTGCCAGCACTCAAGTCAGGGCGGGAAATGGCTACACCTTC. The rearrangement links TRBV6-6 to TRBJ1-2, with a weak D call TRBD1 (5 bases). Trimming pared 7 bases from V and 6 bases from J, leaving 18 bases between. Germline V gene data show CDR1 as MNHNY and CDR2 as SVGAGI (reference sequence). The CDR3 is 14 amino acids.

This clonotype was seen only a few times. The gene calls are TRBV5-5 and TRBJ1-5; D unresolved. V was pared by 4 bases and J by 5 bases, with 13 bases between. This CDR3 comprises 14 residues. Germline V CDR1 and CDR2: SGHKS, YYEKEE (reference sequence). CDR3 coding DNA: TGTGCCAGCAGCGTGGCTCAGCCTGATCAGCCCCAGCATTTT. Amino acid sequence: CASSVAQPDQPQHF.

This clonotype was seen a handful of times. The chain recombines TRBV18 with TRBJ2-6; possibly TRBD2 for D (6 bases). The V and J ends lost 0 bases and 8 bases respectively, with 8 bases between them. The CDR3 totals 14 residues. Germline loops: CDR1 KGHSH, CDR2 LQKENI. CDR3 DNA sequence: TGTGCCAGCTCACCACCGGGCGGGACCAACGTCCTGACTTTC. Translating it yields CASSPPGGTNVLTF.

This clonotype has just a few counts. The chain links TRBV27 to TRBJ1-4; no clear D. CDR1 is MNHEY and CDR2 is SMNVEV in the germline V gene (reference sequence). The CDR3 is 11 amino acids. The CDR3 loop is CVNALGEKLFF. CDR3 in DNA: TGTGTCAATGCGCTGGGTGAAAAACTGTTTTTT. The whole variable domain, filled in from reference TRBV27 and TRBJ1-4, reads EAQVTQNPRYLITVTGKKLTVTCSQNMNHEYMSWYRQDPGLGLRQIYYSMNVEVTDKGDVPEGYKVSRKEKRNFPLILESPSPNQTSLYFCVNALGEKLFFGSGTQLSVL.

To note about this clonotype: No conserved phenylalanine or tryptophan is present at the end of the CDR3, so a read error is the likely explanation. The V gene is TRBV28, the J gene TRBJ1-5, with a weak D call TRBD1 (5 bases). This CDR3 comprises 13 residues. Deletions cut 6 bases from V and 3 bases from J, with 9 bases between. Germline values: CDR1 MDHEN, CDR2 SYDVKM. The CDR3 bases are TGTGCCAGCAGGGGGCTGACCAATCAGCCCCAGCATTCT. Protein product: CASRGLTNQPQHS.

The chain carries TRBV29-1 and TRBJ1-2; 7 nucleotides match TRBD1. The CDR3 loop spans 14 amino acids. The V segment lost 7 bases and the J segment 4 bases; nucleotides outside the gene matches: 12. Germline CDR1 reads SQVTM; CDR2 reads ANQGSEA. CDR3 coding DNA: TGCAGCGCGTATTCCGGGACAGCGAGCTATGGCTACACCTTC. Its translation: CSAYSGTASYGYTF.

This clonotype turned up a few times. In DNA, the CDR3 is TGTGCCATCAGTGGACTAGCGGGGGGGCAAGAGACCCAGTACTTC. Protein product: CAISGLAGGQETQYF. V and J are TRBV10-3 and TRBJ2-5, with 14 bases fitting TRBD2. Losses at the gene ends were 4 bases for V and 2 bases for J; bases not matched to a gene: 0. Germline V lookup: CDR1 ENHRY, CDR2 SYGVKD. This CDR3 has 15 residues.

CDR3 protein: CASSQNVRGGWDEQFF. CDR3 bases: TGTGCCAGCAGCCAAAATGTTAGGGGAGGGTGGGATGAGCAGTTCTTC. The chain combines TRBV4-2 with TRBJ2-1; TRBD2 agrees at 7 bases. With V trimmed by 2 bases and J by 8 bases, 12 bases remained unmatched. The CDR3 covers 16 residues. The germline CDR1 and CDR2 sequences are LGHNA and YNFKEQ.

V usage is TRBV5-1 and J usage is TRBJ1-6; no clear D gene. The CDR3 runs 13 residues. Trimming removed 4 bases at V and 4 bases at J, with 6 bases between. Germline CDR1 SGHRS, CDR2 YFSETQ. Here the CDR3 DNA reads TGCGCCAGCAGCGCTGGGTATAATTCACCCCTCCACTTT. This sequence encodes CASSAGYNSPLHF.

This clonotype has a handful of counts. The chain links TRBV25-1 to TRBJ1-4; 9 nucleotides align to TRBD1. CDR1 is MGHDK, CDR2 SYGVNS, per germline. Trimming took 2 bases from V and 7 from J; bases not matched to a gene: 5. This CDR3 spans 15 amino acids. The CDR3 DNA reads TGTGCCAGCAGTGAAGACAGGGGGGTTGGTGAAAAACTGTTTTTT. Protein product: CASSEDRGVGEKLFF.

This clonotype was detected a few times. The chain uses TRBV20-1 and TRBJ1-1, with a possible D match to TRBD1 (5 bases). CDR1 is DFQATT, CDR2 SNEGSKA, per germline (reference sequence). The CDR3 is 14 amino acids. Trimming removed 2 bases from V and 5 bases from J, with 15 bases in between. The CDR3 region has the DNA TGCAGTGCTAGAACAACGGGACGGTGGACTGAAGCTTTCTTT. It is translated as CSARTTGRWTEAFF.

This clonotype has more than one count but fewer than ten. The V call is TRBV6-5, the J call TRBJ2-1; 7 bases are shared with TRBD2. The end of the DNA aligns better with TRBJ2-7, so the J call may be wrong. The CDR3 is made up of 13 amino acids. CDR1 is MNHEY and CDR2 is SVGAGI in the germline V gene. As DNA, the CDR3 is TGTGCCAGCAGTTACCGCGGGGGCTACGAGCAGTACTTC. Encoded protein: CASSYRGGYEQYF.